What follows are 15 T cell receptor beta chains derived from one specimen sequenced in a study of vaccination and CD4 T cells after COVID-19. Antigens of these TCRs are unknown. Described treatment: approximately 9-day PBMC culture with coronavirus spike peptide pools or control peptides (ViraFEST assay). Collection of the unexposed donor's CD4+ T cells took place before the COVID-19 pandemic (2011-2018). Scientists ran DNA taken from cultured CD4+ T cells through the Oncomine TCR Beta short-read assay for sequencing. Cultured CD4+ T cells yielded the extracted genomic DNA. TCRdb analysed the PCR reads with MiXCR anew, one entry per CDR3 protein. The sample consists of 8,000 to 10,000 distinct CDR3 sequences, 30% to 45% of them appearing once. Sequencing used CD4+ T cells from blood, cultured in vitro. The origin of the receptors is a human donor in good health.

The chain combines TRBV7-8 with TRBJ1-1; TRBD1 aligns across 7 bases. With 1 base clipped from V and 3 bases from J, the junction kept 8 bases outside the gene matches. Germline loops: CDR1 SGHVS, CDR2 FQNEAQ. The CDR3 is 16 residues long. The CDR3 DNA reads TGTGCCAGCAGCTTAGAAACGGGGCAGGGGGACACTGAAGCTTTCTTT. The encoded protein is CASSLETGQGDTEAFF.

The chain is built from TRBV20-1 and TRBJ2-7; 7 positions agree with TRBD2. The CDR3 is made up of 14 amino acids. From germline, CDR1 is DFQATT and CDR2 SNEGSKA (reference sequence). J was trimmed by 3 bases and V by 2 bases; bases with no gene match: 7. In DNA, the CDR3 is TGCAGTGCTAGACGGGGCGGGAGCAACTACGAGCAGTACTTC. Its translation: CSARRGGSNYEQYF.

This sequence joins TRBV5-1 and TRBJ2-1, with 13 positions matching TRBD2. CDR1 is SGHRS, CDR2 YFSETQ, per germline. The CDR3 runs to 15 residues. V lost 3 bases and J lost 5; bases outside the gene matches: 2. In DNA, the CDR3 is TGCGCCAGCAGCTGGACTAGCGGGAGTAACAATGAGCAGTTCTTC. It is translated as CASSWTSGSNNEQFF.

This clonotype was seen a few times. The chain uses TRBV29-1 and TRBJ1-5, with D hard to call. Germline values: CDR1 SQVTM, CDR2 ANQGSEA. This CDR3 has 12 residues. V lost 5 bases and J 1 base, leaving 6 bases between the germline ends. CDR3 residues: CSVRTSNQPQHF. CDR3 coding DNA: TGCAGCGTTCGGACCAGCAATCAGCCCCAGCATTTT.

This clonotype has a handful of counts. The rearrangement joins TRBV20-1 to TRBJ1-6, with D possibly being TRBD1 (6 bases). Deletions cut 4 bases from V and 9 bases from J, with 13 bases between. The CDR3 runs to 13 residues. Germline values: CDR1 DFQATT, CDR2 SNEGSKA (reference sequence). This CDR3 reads CSANRELASPLHF. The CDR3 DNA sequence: TGCAGTGCTAACAGGGAGCTAGCTTCACCCCTCCACTTT.

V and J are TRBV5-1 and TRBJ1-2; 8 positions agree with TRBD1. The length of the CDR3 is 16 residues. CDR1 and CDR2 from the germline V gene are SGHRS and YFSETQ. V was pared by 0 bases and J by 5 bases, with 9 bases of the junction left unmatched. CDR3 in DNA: TGCGCCAGCAGCTTGGAGGCGACAGGGGTTCGGTATGGCTACACCTTC. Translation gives CASSLEATGVRYGYTF.

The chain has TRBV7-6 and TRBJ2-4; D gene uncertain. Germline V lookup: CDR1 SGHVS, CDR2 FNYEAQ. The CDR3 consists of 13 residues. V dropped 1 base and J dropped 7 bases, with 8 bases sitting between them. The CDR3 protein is CASSLGENNIQYF. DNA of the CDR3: TGTGCCAGCAGCTTAGGGGAAAACAACATTCAGTACTTC.

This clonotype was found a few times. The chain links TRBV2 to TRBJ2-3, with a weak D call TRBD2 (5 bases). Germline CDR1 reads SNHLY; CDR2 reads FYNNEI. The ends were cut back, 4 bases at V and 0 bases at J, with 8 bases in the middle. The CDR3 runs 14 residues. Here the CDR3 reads CASSGTSSTDTQYF. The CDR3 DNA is TGTGCCAGCAGTGGGACTTCTAGCACAGATACGCAGTATTTT.

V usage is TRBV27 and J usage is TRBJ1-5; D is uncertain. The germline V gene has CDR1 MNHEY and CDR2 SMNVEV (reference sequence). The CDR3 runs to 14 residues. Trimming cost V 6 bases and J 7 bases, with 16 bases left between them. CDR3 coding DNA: TGTGCCAGCAGCTCAGTAGGGCCTTGGCAGCCCCAGCATTTT. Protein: CASSSVGPWQPQHF.

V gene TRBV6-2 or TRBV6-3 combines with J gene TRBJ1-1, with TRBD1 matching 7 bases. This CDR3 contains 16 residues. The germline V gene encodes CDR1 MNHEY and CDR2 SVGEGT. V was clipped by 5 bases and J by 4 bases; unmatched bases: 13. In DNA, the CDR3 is TGTGCCAGCAGTCGACGGACAGGCCGGGGTCTCACTGAAGCTTTCTTT. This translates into CASSRRTGRGLTEAFF.

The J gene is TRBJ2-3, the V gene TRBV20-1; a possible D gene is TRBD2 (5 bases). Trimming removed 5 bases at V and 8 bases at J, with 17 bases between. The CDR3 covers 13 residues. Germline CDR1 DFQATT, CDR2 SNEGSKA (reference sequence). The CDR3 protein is CSAGELDTSTQYF. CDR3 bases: TGCAGTGCTGGGGAGCTAGATACGAGTACGCAGTATTTT.

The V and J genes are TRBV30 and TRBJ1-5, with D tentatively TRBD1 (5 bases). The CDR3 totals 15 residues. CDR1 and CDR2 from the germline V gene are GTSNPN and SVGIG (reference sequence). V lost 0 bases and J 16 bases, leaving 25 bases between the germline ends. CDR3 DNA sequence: TGTGCCTGGAGTGTTGAGGCGATGGAAGGGGAAGGAGGCCATTTT. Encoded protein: CAWSVEAMEGEGGHF.

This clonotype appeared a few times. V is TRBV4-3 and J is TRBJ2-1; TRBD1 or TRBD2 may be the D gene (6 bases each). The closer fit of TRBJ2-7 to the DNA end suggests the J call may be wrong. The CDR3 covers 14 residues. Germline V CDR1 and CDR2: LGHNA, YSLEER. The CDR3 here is CASSQDRGDSPQYF. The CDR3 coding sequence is TGCGCCAGCAGCCAAGATAGGGGGGATTCCCCGCAGTACTTC.

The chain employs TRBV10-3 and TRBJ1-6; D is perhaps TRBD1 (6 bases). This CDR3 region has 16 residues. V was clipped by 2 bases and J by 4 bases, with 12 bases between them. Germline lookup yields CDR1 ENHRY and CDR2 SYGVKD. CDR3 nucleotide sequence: TGTGCCATCAGTGAGGACGGACAGACATATAATTCACCCCTCCACTTT. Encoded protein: CAISEDGQTYNSPLHF.

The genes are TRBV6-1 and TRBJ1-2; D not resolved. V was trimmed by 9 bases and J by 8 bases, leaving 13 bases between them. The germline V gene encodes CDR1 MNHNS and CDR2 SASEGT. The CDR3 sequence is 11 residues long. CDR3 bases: TGTGCCAGTCGGAGGGTGGGCGGCTACACCTTC. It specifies CASRRVGGYTF.